Below, 9 T cell receptor beta chains from the same sample are listed, as sequenced in a study of control samples from healthy donors and cancer patients. Measured with immunoSEQ multiplex PCR; TCRdb has only the in-frame clones, and not every one. Here the sample spans some 120,000 clones, about 95% being singletons. What was sequenced was blood. The origin of the receptors is a man younger than 45 in good health.

Concerning this clone: The same CDR3 is also encoded by other DNA sequences in this sample. The chain couples TRBV7-3 to TRBJ2-5; D might be TRBD2 (5 bases). V gave up 1 base and J gave up 2 bases, with 8 bases separating them. CDR1 SGHTA and CDR2 FQGTGA come from the germline V gene. The CDR3 consists of 14 residues. As DNA, the CDR3 is TGTGCCAGCAGCTTAAGCGGAGGACAAGAGACCCAGTACTTC. It yields the protein CASSLSGGQETQYF.

CDR3 loop: CASSLQGAGNEQFF. The CDR3 nucleotides are TGTGCCAGCAGTTTACAGGGGGCCGGCAATGAGCAGTTCTTC. The rearrangement joins TRBV2 to TRBJ2-1, with 9 bases lining up with TRBD1. The length of the CDR3 is 14 residues. Germline V CDR1 and CDR2: SNHLY, FYNNEI. After removal of 5 bases from V and 6 bases from J, the junction contained 5 bases not matched to a gene.

The V gene is TRBV9, the J gene TRBJ1-3; 12 positions match TRBD1. The CDR3 runs 16 residues. J gave up 2 bases and V 3 bases, and 3 bases lay outside the gene matches. Per the germline V gene, CDR1 is SGDLS and CDR2 is YYNGEE. CDR3 sequence reads: CASSEGQGAAGNTIYF. The CDR3, as DNA: TGTGCCAGCAGCGAGGGACAGGGGGCCGCTGGAAACACCATATATTTT.

The chain links TRBV7-2 to TRBJ2-6; the D gene could be TRBD1 or TRBD2 (5 bases each). This CDR3 has 18 residues. Trimming took off 3 bases at V and 0 bases at J, with 15 bases between the two ends. The V gene's germline CDR1 is SGHTA and CDR2 FQGNSA. The CDR3 is CASSLGRSSRSGANVLTF. CDR3 nucleotide sequence: TGTGCCAGCAGCTTGGGACGCTCAAGTCGCTCTGGGGCCAACGTCCTGACTTTC.

The chain is built from TRBV5-1 and TRBJ2-7; possible D gene TRBD1, 6 bases. Germline assignment: CDR1 SGHRS and CDR2 YFSETQ. Trimming cost V 3 bases and J 0 bases, with 19 bases left between them. CDR3 length equals 17 residues. The CDR3 DNA sequence: TGCGCCAGCAGCTACGATCTACCAGGGGCTCCCTCCTACGAGCAGTACTTC. This translates into CASSYDLPGAPSYEQYF.

The chain combines TRBV6-5 with TRBJ1-2, with D possibly TRBD1 on 5 matching bases. Trimming cost V 0 bases and J 7 bases, with 15 bases left between them. Germline V gene lookup returns CDR1 MNHEY and CDR2 SVGAGI. The CDR3 is 15 residues long. The DNA for the CDR3 is TGTGCCAGCAGTTACTCGATGTATGGGGGTGCTGGCTACACCTTC. Translated: CASSYSMYGGAGYTF.

This clone appeared a single time. V usage is TRBV27 and J usage is TRBJ2-7; TRBD1 matches at 10 bases. V lost 4 bases to trimming and J lost 3 bases; unmatched junction nucleotides: 3. The CDR3 runs to 14 residues. Germline loops: CDR1 MNHEY, CDR2 SMNVEV (reference sequence). The chain's CDR3 is CASSYRDRGYEQYF. The CDR3 DNA reads as TGTGCCAGCAGTTATCGGGACAGGGGCTACGAGCAGTACTTC.

This sequence joins TRBV9 and TRBJ2-5, with D tentatively TRBD1 (6 bases). Trimming removed 0 bases at V and 4 bases at J, with 13 bases between. Germline-derived CDR1 and CDR2 are SGDLS and YYNGEE. The CDR3 sequence is 15 residues long. In nucleotides, the CDR3 is TGTGCCAGCAGCGTAGTTGGGGGCGTCGGAGAGACCCAGTACTTC. This sequence encodes CASSVVGGVGETQYF. Combining the CDR3 with reference TRBV9 and TRBJ2-5 gives the whole variable domain DSGVTQTPKHLITATGQRVTLRCSPRSGDLSVYWYQQSLDQGLQFLIQYYNGEERAKGNILERFSAQQFPDLHSELNLSSLELGDSALYFCASSVVGGVGETQYFGPGTRLLVL.

This chain joins TRBV30 and TRBJ2-1; 10 nucleotides align to TRBD1. Germline-derived CDR1 and CDR2 are GTSNPN and SVGIG (reference sequence). The CDR3 contains 13 residues. The trim removed 5 bases at V and 5 bases at J, leaving 3 bases unmatched. The CDR3 coding sequence is TGTGCCTGGCGGGACAGGGGCCACAATGAGCAGTTCTTC. As protein: CAWRDRGHNEQFF.